Below, 5 T cell receptor beta chains from the same sample are listed, as sequenced in a study of T-cell reconstitution after alpha-beta-depleted transplantation in children. The TCRbeta library was prepared with unique molecular identifiers. TCRdb re-derived calls from the PCR reads in MiXCR, one entry per CDR3 protein. The sample records some 350,000 distinct CDR3 sequences, 15% to 20% being singletons. Material: PBMCs, mostly from graft donor cells, obtained 360 days after TCRalphabeta/CD19-depleted stem cell transplant. The receptor set was obtained from a male patient aged 2-15 years who had a stem cell transplant for acute lymphoblastic leukemia, so the T cells may come from the graft donor.

This clonotype was counted a few times. The rearrangement uses TRBV14 and TRBJ2-1, with 9 bases lining up with TRBD1. The CDR3 covers 13 residues. The germline gives CDR1 SGHDN, CDR2 FVKESK. The V gene end was trimmed by 7 bases and the J gene end by 9 bases; junction bases not matched to a gene: 7. CDR3 bases: TGTGCCAGCAACCGGGACAGGGCAGGTGAGCAGTTCTTC. Translating gives CASNRDRAGEQFF.

The sample holds a few counts of this clonotype. The V gene is TRBV27, the J gene TRBJ2-2; 12 positions match TRBD2. The CDR3 runs to 19 residues. V gave up 1 base and J gave up 0 bases; unmatched junction bases: 6. CDR1 and CDR2 from the germline V gene are MNHEY and SMNVEV (reference sequence). The CDR3 DNA sequence: TGTGCCAGCAGTTTATTCGGGGGACTAGCGGGTTCGAACACCGGGGAGCTGTTTTTT. Translation: CASSLFGGLAGSNTGELFF.

This sequence joins TRBV24-1 and TRBJ2-3; 8 bases fit TRBD2. This CDR3 spans 18 amino acids. The junction had 15 bases not matched to a gene; V was cut back by 4 bases and J by 4 bases. Germline V gene data show CDR1 as KGHDR and CDR2 as SFDVKD. The CDR3 DNA is TGTGCCACCAGTGAACCCCTCCTAGCCGCGGGGGGTCCAGATACGCAGTATTTT. Translating it yields CATSEPLLAAGGPDTQYF.

This sequence joins TRBV30 and TRBJ2-3; no clear D. The length of the CDR3 is 11 residues. Germline-derived CDR1 and CDR2 are GTSNPN and SVGIG (reference sequence). V was shortened by 1 base and J by 4 bases, with 3 bases between the two germline ends. CDR3 nucleotides: TGTGCCTGGAGTGATGCAGATACGCAGTATTTT. Protein product: CAWSDADTQYF.

This clonotype was seen a few times. This chain connects TRBV6-5 to TRBJ2-3; weak D call: TRBD1 (6 bases). Trimming cost V 1 base and J 0 bases, with 8 bases left between them. The CDR3 runs 15 residues. Per germline, CDR1 MNHEY and CDR2 SVGAGI. CDR3 coding DNA: TGTGCCAGCAGTTACTGGCAGGGGAGCACAGATACGCAGTATTTT. The encoded protein is CASSYWQGSTDTQYF.